The 10 T cell receptor beta chains reported below all come from one sample, sequenced in a study of blood T cell repertoires in COVID-19. Sequencing was performed with immunoSEQ multiplex PCR; in TCRdb, only in-frame clones are kept and a portion is missing. The data contain approximately 160,000 clones, over 75% of them singletons. The sample consisted of peripheral blood. All receptors come from a man aged 55-75 years with active or convalescent COVID-19.

The genes are TRBV5-1 and TRBJ2-2; the D gene is possibly TRBD1 (6 bases). CDR3 size: 15 residues. Germline V gene lookup returns CDR1 SGHRS and CDR2 YFSETQ. Trimming took 4 bases from V and 2 from J, leaving 12 bases between them. CDR3 protein: CASSQGFLNTGELFF. CDR3 bases: TGCGCCAGCAGCCAGGGGTTTTTAAACACCGGGGAGCTGTTTTTT.

This clone showed up just once. The chain carries TRBV5-4 and TRBJ2-1, with 8 nucleotides matching TRBD2. J gave up 1 base and V 1 base, and 1 base lay outside the gene matches. CDR1 SGHNT and CDR2 YYREEE come from the germline V gene (reference sequence). CDR3 length: 15 amino acids. CDR3: CASSLTSGSYNEQFF. In DNA form, the CDR3 reads TGTGCCAGCAGCTTGACTAGCGGATCCTACAATGAGCAGTTCTTC.

CDR3 protein: CASSQPGGELYEQYF. Here the CDR3 DNA reads TGTGCCAGTAGTCAACCCGGAGGGGAACTCTACGAGCAGTACTTC. The gene calls are TRBV19 and TRBJ2-7, with D possibly being TRBD2 (6 bases). Trimming took off 5 bases at V and 3 bases at J, with 17 bases between the two ends. The CDR3 extends over 15 amino acids. Germline V gene lookup returns CDR1 LNHDA and CDR2 SQIVND (reference sequence).

CDR3 DNA sequence: TGTGCCAGCAGTTCGCGAGAAGGCAATCAGCCCCAGCATTTT. Amino acid sequence: CASSSREGNQPQHF. The chain employs TRBV27 and TRBJ1-5; D remains ambiguous. The germline V gene encodes CDR1 MNHEY and CDR2 SMNVEV (reference sequence). Trimming stripped 4 bases from V and 2 bases from J, with 9 bases between. This CDR3 has 14 residues.

V gene TRBV6-5 combines with J gene TRBJ1-5, with 10 bases matching TRBD1. This CDR3 comprises 15 residues. Unmatched junction bases numbered 5, after V lost 5 bases and J lost 4 bases. In germline, CDR1 is MNHEY, CDR2 SVGAGI. The CDR3 loop reads CASSPRTGGNQPQHF. The CDR3 nucleotides are TGTGCCAGCAGTCCCCGGACAGGGGGTAATCAGCCCCAGCATTTT.

This clone has just a few counts. The CDR3, as DNA: TGCGCCAGCAGCATGACAGGGGGCTACGAGCAGTACTTC. Its protein product is CASSMTGGYEQYF. The rearrangement uses TRBV10-1 and TRBJ2-7; 9 bases fit TRBD1. In germline, CDR1 is WNHNN, CDR2 SYGVQD (reference sequence). With 6 bases clipped from V and 3 bases from J, the junction kept 3 bases outside the gene matches. This CDR3 is built from 13 residues.

The chain joins TRBV25-1 to TRBJ1-6, with 9 bases fitting TRBD1. J gave up 10 bases and V 1 base, and 8 bases lay outside the gene matches. The CDR3 spans 16 residues. Germline CDR1 is MGHDK and CDR2 is SYGVNS. CDR3 nucleotide sequence: TGTGCCAGCAGTGAATCCCGGACAGGGGCAGGGTCACCCCTCCACTTT. Residues: CASSESRTGAGSPLHF.

The CDR3 sequence is CASRHVGAHEQFF. DNA of the CDR3: TGTGCCAGCAGGCACGTAGGGGCTCACGAGCAGTTCTTC. This chain links TRBV4-2 with TRBJ2-1; perhaps TRBD1 as D (5 bases). CDR1 is LGHNA and CDR2 is YNFKEQ in the germline V gene. The CDR3 length is 13 residues. Trimming took off 6 bases at V and 10 bases at J, with 16 bases between the two ends.

The CDR3 is CASSQDRKGPYGYTF. The CDR3 DNA is TGCGCCAGCAGCCAAGATCGGAAGGGGCCCTATGGCTACACCTTC. This chain connects TRBV4-1 to TRBJ1-2; D perhaps matches TRBD1 (5 bases). The CDR3 has 15 residues. Germline assignment: CDR1 MGHRA and CDR2 YSYEKL. V lost 0 bases to trimming and J lost 4 bases, with 12 bases between them.

This chain uses TRBV5-1 with TRBJ2-1; tentative D call: TRBD1 (6 bases). This CDR3 is built from 16 residues. Germline CDR1 SGHRS, CDR2 YFSETQ. V shed 0 bases and J shed 6 bases, with 16 bases lying between them. The CDR3 sequence is CASSLVAGQSSNEQFF. In DNA, the CDR3 is TGCGCCAGCAGCTTGGTGGCCGGACAGTCTTCCAATGAGCAGTTCTTC.